The 19 T cell receptor beta chains below were found in one sample sequenced in a study of CD8+ T cells in alopecia areata. Extracted RNA was reverse transcribed into cDNA, the sequencing template. Only in-frame clones appear in the TCRdb table, and some are missing; sequencing was by immunoSEQ multiplex PCR. The top ten hold less than 40% of the sample, which has around 150,000 clones, roughly 58% seen once. The sequencing sample was made of CD8+ T cells sorted from blood. These receptors came from a human donor in good health.

The chain combines TRBV23-1 with TRBJ2-3; 10 bases match TRBD1. TRBV23-1 falls under the ORF class, with uncertain function. The J segment lost 3 bases and the V segment lost 0 bases, leaving 3 bases of the junction unmatched. This CDR3 has 16 residues. The CDR3 DNA follows: TGCGCCAGCAGTCAATCGGGACAGGGGAGGACAGATACGCAGTATTTT. As protein: CASSQSGQGRTDTQYF.

The rearrangement uses TRBV25-1 and TRBJ1-1, with D perhaps matching TRBD1 (6 bases). The CDR3 spans 12 residues. Trimming pared 4 bases from V and 6 bases from J, leaving 9 bases between. CDR1 is MGHDK and CDR2 is SYGVNS in the germline V gene. CDR3 protein: CASSVGGAEAFF. In nucleotides, the CDR3 is TGTGCCAGCAGTGTAGGGGGGGCTGAAGCTTTCTTT.

This chain links TRBV6-5 with TRBJ2-7; TRBD2 matches 7 bases. CDR3 length: 14 residues. V gave up 6 bases and J gave up 2 bases; unmatched junction bases: 7. Germline V lookup: CDR1 MNHEY, CDR2 SVGAGI. The CDR3 DNA reads TGTGCCAGCAGCCACGCTAGCGGAGCCTACGAGCAGTACTTC. Amino acid sequence: CASSHASGAYEQYF.

The rearrangement joins TRBV6-6 to TRBJ2-5, with 9 bases identical to TRBD2. Germline CDR1 MNHNY, CDR2 SVGAGI (reference sequence). V dropped 2 bases and J dropped 2; count of bases not matched to a gene: 0. The CDR3 covers 14 residues. Here the CDR3 reads CASSYLAGQETQYF. In DNA form, the CDR3 reads TGTGCCAGCAGTTACCTAGCGGGGCAAGAGACCCAGTACTTC.

This clone appeared once. The gene calls are TRBV15 and TRBJ2-2; 8 positions agree with TRBD2. Germline V CDR1 and CDR2: LNHNV, YYDKDF (reference sequence). This CDR3 is 17 amino acids long. The J segment lost 0 bases and the V segment lost 4 bases, leaving 7 bases of the junction unmatched. Here the CDR3 reads CATSTTGGGANTGELFF. The CDR3 DNA reads as TGTGCCACCAGCACCACGGGAGGGGGAGCGAACACCGGGGAGCTGTTTTTT.

Notes on this clone: The CDR3 does not close with the conserved phenylalanine or tryptophan, likely indicating a read error. The limits of the CDR3 on the DNA are not certain, so only TCRdb's listed CDR3 is given. The J gene is TRBJ2-7, the V gene TRBV2; TRBD1, as called in the table, went unchecked against the DNA. The length of the CDR3 is 11 amino acids, counting both ends. Germline CDR1 is SNHLY and CDR2 is FYNNEI. The chain's CDR3 is CASRDRGAERA.

About this clone itself: Other DNA sequences from this sample encode an identical CDR3 as well. The V and J genes are TRBV9 and TRBJ2-7, with D maybe TRBD2 (6 bases). Per the germline V gene, CDR1 is SGDLS and CDR2 is YYNGEE. The CDR3 runs to 13 residues. V was pared by 3 bases and J by 4 bases, with 11 bases between. The CDR3 sequence: CASSAGTPYEQYF. DNA for the CDR3: TGTGCCAGCAGCGCCGGGACTCCGTACGAGCAGTACTTC.

The chain joins TRBV28 to TRBJ2-7; unclear D gene. The CDR3 runs 11 residues. Trimming took 5 bases from V and 0 from J, leaving 2 bases between them. CDR1 is MDHEN, CDR2 SYDVKM, per germline. CDR3 sequence reads: CASSHSYEQYF. In DNA, the CDR3 is TGTGCCAGCAGTCACTCCTACGAGCAGTACTTC.

This clone was observed a handful of times. This chain uses TRBV7-9 with TRBJ2-7; D unclear. The CDR3 consists of 13 residues. The V gene's germline CDR1 is SEHNR and CDR2 FQNEAQ (reference sequence). With 5 bases removed from V and 3 bases from J, the gap between germline ends came to 11 bases. The CDR3 DNA sequence: TGTGCCAGCAGCCCGCCCATTGGCTACGAGCAGTACTTC. Amino acid sequence: CASSPPIGYEQYF.

The chain uses TRBV5-1 and TRBJ1-2, with D hard to call. The CDR3 covers 12 residues. Germline V gene sequence: CDR1 SGHRS, CDR2 YFSETQ. V lost 2 bases, J lost 6 bases, and 8 bases lay in between. The CDR3 DNA reads as TGCGCCAGCAGCTTTTATGGGAATGGCTACACCTTC. This encodes CASSFYGNGYTF. The full variable domain, rest sourced from reference TRBV5-1 and TRBJ1-2, is KAGVTQTPRYLIKTRGQQVTLSCSPISGHRSVSWYQQTPGQGLQFLFEYFSETQRNKGNFPGRFSGRQFSNSRSEMNVSTLELGDSALYLCASSFYGNGYTFGSGTRLTVV.

The CDR3: CSIVNTEAFF. CDR3 coding DNA: TGCAGCATCGTGAACACTGAAGCTTTCTTT. V is TRBV29-1 and J is TRBJ1-1; D gene unclear. The CDR3 has 10 residues. V shed 8 bases and J shed 0 bases, with 4 bases lying between them. Germline CDR1 and CDR2: SQVTM and ANQGSEA.

This clone was observed a single time. This chain connects TRBV29-1 to TRBJ1-3; TRBD1 is a possible D gene (6 bases). CDR3 length: 15 residues. Trimming pared 4 bases from V and 2 bases from J, leaving 15 bases between. Germline CDR1 reads SQVTM; CDR2 reads ANQGSEA. Written as DNA, the CDR3 is TGCAGCGTTGCAACGGGGACAATCCCTGGAAACACCATATATTTT. Translating gives CSVATGTIPGNTIYF. The variable domain in full, completed from reference TRBV29-1 and TRBJ1-3, reads SAVISQKPSRDICQRGTSLTIQCQVDSQVTMMFWYRQQPGQSLTLIATANQGSEATYESGFVIDKFPISRPNLTFSTLTVSNMSPEDSSIYLCSVATGTIPGNTIYFGEGSWLTVV.

This chain connects TRBV5-4 to TRBJ2-7, with 7 bases fitting TRBD2. Germline CDR1 is SGHNT and CDR2 is YYREEE (reference sequence). V dropped 2 bases and J dropped 3; count of bases not matched to a gene: 11. The CDR3 is made up of 16 amino acids. The CDR3 loop reads CASSFQMITGGYEQYF. In DNA form, the CDR3 reads TGTGCCAGCAGCTTTCAGATGATCACGGGGGGCTACGAGCAGTACTTC. The full variable domain, in which reference TRBV5-4 and TRBJ2-7 provide the parts outside the CDR3, is ETGVTQSPTHLIKTRGQQVTLRCSSQSGHNTVSWYQQALGQGPQFIFQYYREEENGRGNFPPRFSGLQFPNYSSELNVNALELDDSALYLCASSFQMITGGYEQYFGPGTRLTVT.

The chain carries TRBV5-4 and TRBJ2-1, with unresolved D. The V end lost 6 bases, the J end lost 5 bases, and 12 bases lay between the germline ends. CDR3 length: 13 residues. CDR1 and CDR2 from the germline V gene are SGHNT and YYREEE (reference sequence). The CDR3, as DNA: TGTGCCAGCACTTCGCCCCCGGACAATGAGCAGTTCTTC. Residues: CASTSPPDNEQFF. The variable domain in full, completed from reference TRBV5-4 and TRBJ2-1, reads ETGVTQSPTHLIKTRGQQVTLRCSSQSGHNTVSWYQQALGQGPQFIFQYYREEENGRGNFPPRFSGLQFPNYSSELNVNALELDDSALYLCASTSPPDNEQFFGPGTRLTVL.

The chain combines TRBV11-2 with TRBJ2-1; 8 bases fit TRBD1. This CDR3 is built from 17 residues. Germline V gene data show CDR1 as SGHAT and CDR2 as FQNNGV. The ends lost 5 bases at V and 0 bases at J; junction bases unmatched: 9. For the CDR3, the DNA is TGTGCCAGCAGCAACAAGCGACAGGGGAGCTCCTACAATGAGCAGTTCTTC. Its protein product is CASSNKRQGSSYNEQFF.

This clone has more than one count but fewer than ten. The chain combines TRBV6-6 with TRBJ2-7, with 7 bases fitting TRBD1. The V gene's germline CDR1 is MNHNY and CDR2 SVGAGI (reference sequence). This CDR3 spans 16 amino acids. V lost 5 bases, J lost 0 bases, and 10 bases stayed unmatched. The CDR3 DNA reads TGTGCCAGCAGTCCGATACAGGGGCCCGTCTCCTACGAGCAGTACTTC. Its translation: CASSPIQGPVSYEQYF.

The chain combines TRBV2 with TRBJ2-5; 12 nucleotides agree with TRBD2. This CDR3 comprises 17 residues. Unmatched junction bases numbered 9, after V lost 5 bases and J lost 2 bases. The germline V gene encodes CDR1 SNHLY and CDR2 FYNNEI. Here the CDR3 DNA reads TGTGCCAGCAGTCTAAGGTCGCTAGCGGGAGGGCAAGAGACCCAGTACTTC. Its protein is CASSLRSLAGGQETQYF.

This rearrangement joins TRBV30 to TRBJ1-2; D is perhaps TRBD1 (6 bases). Germline V gene lookup returns CDR1 GTSNPN and CDR2 SVGIG (reference sequence). The V and J ends lost 4 bases and 1 base respectively, with 16 bases between them. The CDR3 is 15 residues long. CDR3 sequence reads: CAWNLGGNGNYGYTF. The DNA of the CDR3 is TGTGCCTGGAACTTAGGGGGGAACGGTAACTATGGCTACACCTTC. The whole variable domain, remainder taken from reference TRBV30 and TRBJ1-2, is SQTIHQWPATLVQPVGSPLSLECTVEGTSNPNLYWYRQAAGRGLQLLFYSVGIGQISSEVPQNLSASRPQDRQFILSSKKLLLSDSGFYLCAWNLGGNGNYGYTFGSGTRLTVV.

V and J are TRBV5-1 and TRBJ2-7; D is undetermined. The CDR3 has 13 residues. Trimming removed 3 bases at V and 0 bases at J, with 7 bases between. CDR1 is SGHRS and CDR2 is YFSETQ in the germline V gene. CDR3 in amino acids: CASSWASSYEQYF. For the CDR3, the DNA is TGCGCCAGCAGCTGGGCAAGCTCCTACGAGCAGTACTTC.